The next 32 T cell receptor beta chains were all read from a single sample in a study of PD-L1 blockade in urothelial cancer. Time point reported: pretreatment peripheral blood. Profiled with immunoSEQ multiplex PCR; TCRdb holds only in-frame clones, not every one. This repertoire shows about 63,000 clones, roughly 76% found once; its top ten account for 5% to 7%. The input for sequencing was PBMCs, taken around atezolizumab (anti-PD-L1) treatment. The receptors shown here come from a man in his 70s with urothelial cancer.

The gene calls are TRBV7-9 and TRBJ2-2; possibly TRBD2 for D (6 bases). Trimming left V 1 base short and J 5 bases short, with 11 bases between. CDR1 is SEHNR and CDR2 is FQNEAQ in the germline V gene (reference sequence). The CDR3 contains 15 residues. This CDR3 reads CASSLGLAQTGELFF. CDR3 in DNA: TGTGCCAGCAGCTTAGGGCTAGCGCAAACCGGGGAGCTGTTTTTT.

This clone is a singleton in its sample. The rearrangement uses TRBV19 and TRBJ2-5; 10 bases are a match to TRBD1. Germline CDR1 and CDR2: LNHDA and SQIVND (reference sequence). The CDR3 has 15 amino acids. Trimming at V came to 4 bases and at J to 3 bases, leaving 5 bases not matched to a gene. CDR3 sequence (DNA): TGTGCCAGTAGTAAAGGACAGGGGGGGGAAGAGACCCAGTACTTC. Its translation is CASSKGQGGEETQYF.

V gene TRBV7-8 combines with J gene TRBJ2-7; TRBD2 matches at 9 bases. The CDR3 loop spans 14 amino acids. Losses at the gene ends were 4 bases for V and 3 bases for J; bases not matched to a gene: 4. Germline V gene lookup returns CDR1 SGHVS and CDR2 FQNEAQ. CDR3 in DNA: TGTGCCAGCAGCTGGGGACTAGCCGACTACGAGCAGTACTTC. Encoded protein: CASSWGLADYEQYF.

The V call is TRBV28, the J call TRBJ1-4; D is perhaps TRBD1 (6 bases). The CDR3 runs to 12 residues. CDR1 is MDHEN, CDR2 SYDVKM, per germline. V lost 6 bases, J lost 7 bases, and 9 bases lay in between. The CDR3 reads CASRIQGEKLFF. The CDR3 DNA sequence: TGTGCCAGCAGGATACAGGGTGAAAAACTGTTTTTT.

CDR3 in amino acids: CASSFRTAPDGNEQFF. The DNA of the CDR3 is TGTGCCAGCAGCTTTCGGACAGCCCCTGACGGGAATGAGCAGTTCTTC. The chain uses TRBV7-2 and TRBJ2-1; tentative D call: TRBD1 (6 bases). Germline CDR1 reads SGHTA; CDR2 reads FQGNSA. The CDR3 is 16 residues long. The V end lost 3 bases, the J end lost 7 bases, and 19 bases lay between the germline ends.

The rearrangement links TRBV11-3 to TRBJ2-1; D is undetermined. V was shortened by 5 bases and J by 4 bases, with 9 bases between the two germline ends. This CDR3 contains 13 residues. The germline CDR1 and CDR2 sequences are SGHNT and YENEEA. As DNA, the CDR3 is TGTGCCAGCAGCCCCAGACAATACAATGAGCAGTTCTTC. Residues: CASSPRQYNEQFF. Looking up the rest from reference TRBV11-3 and TRBJ2-1 gives the full variable domain: EAGVVQSPRYKIIEKKQPVAFWCNPISGHNTLYWYLQNLGQGPELLIRYENEEAVDDSQLPKDRFSAERLKGVDSTLKIQPAELGDSAVYLCASSPRQYNEQFFGPGTRLTVL.

This clone occurred once. The gene calls are TRBV5-1 and TRBJ2-7, with 11 bases aligning to TRBD2. The CDR3 totals 16 residues. Germline assignment: CDR1 SGHRS and CDR2 YFSETQ. J was trimmed by 3 bases and V by 4 bases; bases with no gene match: 9. In nucleotides, the CDR3 is TGCGCCAGCAGCCCATATAGCGGGGGGGCTGTCTACGAGCAGTACTTC. Amino acid sequence: CASSPYSGGAVYEQYF.

The V gene is TRBV28, the J gene TRBJ1-5; no reliable D call. The CDR3 totals 16 residues. Per the germline V gene, CDR1 is MDHEN and CDR2 is SYDVKM. V lost 5 bases and J lost 0, with 14 bases in between. DNA of the CDR3: TGTGCCAGCAGTGCCCTCGGGAGTTATAGCAATCAGCCCCAGCATTTT. Translation gives CASSALGSYSNQPQHF.

The chain uses TRBV14 and TRBJ2-3; TRBD2 is a possible D gene (5 bases). This CDR3 region has 16 residues. V gave up 4 bases and J gave up 1 base, with 15 bases separating them. Germline V gene sequence: CDR1 SGHDN, CDR2 FVKESK. CDR3 region: CASSPYTRVGTDTQYF. DNA of the CDR3: TGTGCCAGCAGCCCTTATACTAGGGTGGGCACAGATACGCAGTATTTT.

The gene calls are TRBV2 and TRBJ2-3; 10 bases fit TRBD2. Germline V gives CDR1 SNHLY, CDR2 FYNNEI. CDR3 length equals 12 residues. V shed 9 bases and J 8 bases; nucleotides not matched to a gene: 5. The CDR3 region has the DNA TGTGCCAGATCTAGCGGGAGAGGTACGCAGTATTTT. Translation: CARSSGRGTQYF.

V is TRBV28 and J is TRBJ1-4; D not certain. The CDR3 spans 13 residues. From germline, CDR1 is MDHEN and CDR2 SYDVKM. The V end was cut by 7 bases, the J end by 3 bases, with 9 bases between. Written as DNA, the CDR3 is TGTGCCAGCAAGGCGGTACCTAATGAAAAACTGTTTTTT. Translation gives CASKAVPNEKLFF.

This sequence joins TRBV5-1 and TRBJ2-5; tentatively, D is TRBD1 (6 bases). This CDR3 region has 15 residues. CDR1 is SGHRS, CDR2 YFSETQ, per germline. V lost 5 bases and J 0 bases, leaving 14 bases between the germline ends. This CDR3 reads CASSLNRDNQETQYF. The CDR3 DNA is TGCGCCAGCAGTTTGAACCGGGACAACCAAGAGACCCAGTACTTC.

This clone appeared once. V is TRBV11-2 and J is TRBJ2-5; 8 bases line up with TRBD2. Germline trimming cut 6 bases from V and 4 bases from J; bases unmatched to any gene: 13. CDR3 length equals 16 residues. From germline, CDR1 is SGHAT and CDR2 FQNNGV. CDR3 in DNA: TGTGCCAGCAGTATAGGGGCTAGCGGGCGAACAGAGACCCAGTACTTC. Translation gives CASSIGASGRTETQYF.

The genes are TRBV5-5 and TRBJ2-1, with D perhaps matching TRBD2 (6 bases). The V gene's germline CDR1 is SGHKS and CDR2 YYEKEE (reference sequence). The CDR3 is made up of 17 amino acids. The V gene lost 4 bases and the J gene lost 1 base, with 18 bases spanning the gap. The CDR3 bases are TGTGCCAGCAGCGATCGGCAATCTAGCGATTCCTACAATGAGCAGTTCTTC. Translated, it gives CASSDRQSSDSYNEQFF.

The V gene is TRBV10-3, the J gene TRBJ1-6, with TRBD1 matching 9 bases. The CDR3 sequence is 15 residues long. Germline V CDR1 and CDR2: ENHRY, SYGVKD. V was clipped by 5 bases and J by 7 bases; unmatched bases: 6. The CDR3 sequence: CAISRRDRENSPLHF. The CDR3, as DNA: TGTGCCATCAGTAGACGGGACAGGGAGAATTCACCCCTCCACTTT.

The chain couples TRBV6-5 to TRBJ1-2; 8 nucleotides align to TRBD1. CDR1 MNHEY and CDR2 SVGAGI come from the germline V gene. J was trimmed by 7 bases and V by 5 bases; bases with no gene match: 9. This CDR3 comprises 14 residues. DNA of the CDR3: TGTGCCAGCAGTCGGGACAGGAGTATTGTTGGCTACACCTTC. The encoded protein is CASSRDRSIVGYTF.

This clone is categorized as medium-sized. The V call is TRBV27, the J call TRBJ2-3; no firm D call. V was cut by 0 bases and J by 2 bases, with 9 bases left in between. Per the germline V gene, CDR1 is MNHEY and CDR2 is SMNVEV (reference sequence). This CDR3 has 15 amino acids. The CDR3 reads CASSLSFLFTDTQYF. The CDR3 nucleotides are TGTGCCAGCAGTTTATCCTTCCTTTTCACAGATACGCAGTATTTT.

The V call is TRBV5-1, the J call TRBJ2-2; 7 bases are a match to TRBD1. Germline V CDR1 and CDR2: SGHRS, YFSETQ. V shed 4 bases and J 0 bases; nucleotides not matched to a gene: 15. This CDR3 has 19 residues. The CDR3 spells CASSLAPNRGPTNTGELFF. The CDR3 DNA is TGCGCCAGCAGCCTCGCTCCGAACAGGGGACCCACGAACACCGGGGAGCTGTTTTTT.

V is TRBV9 and J is TRBJ2-3; TRBD2 aligns across 7 bases. Germline V lookup: CDR1 SGDLS, CDR2 YYNGEE. The trim removed 0 bases at V and 6 bases at J, leaving 1 base unmatched. This CDR3 has 13 amino acids. CDR3 DNA: TGTGCCAGCAGCGTAGAACTAGCGGATACGCAGTATTTT. It is translated as CASSVELADTQYF.

The CDR3 DNA is TGTGCCAGCAGCCCGACAGGGGCCGAGCAGTACTTC. Protein: CASSPTGAEQYF. The chain carries TRBV7-6 and TRBJ2-7; TRBD1 matches at 8 bases. Germline V lookup: CDR1 SGHVS, CDR2 FNYEAQ. V lost 5 bases to trimming and J lost 6 bases; unmatched junction nucleotides: 3. The CDR3 is made up of 12 amino acids.

The rearrangement links TRBV7-2 to TRBJ2-5, with 11 bases aligning to TRBD1. Per germline, CDR1 SGHTA and CDR2 FQGNSA. The CDR3 totals 18 residues. The V gene end was trimmed by 1 base and the J gene end by 1 base; junction bases not matched to a gene: 8. CDR3 DNA sequence: TGTGCCAGCAGCTTAGGGGCTATGGGGACAGGGGGCCAAGAGACCCAGTACTTC. Its translation is CASSLGAMGTGGQETQYF.

The chain recombines TRBV27 with TRBJ1-4, with unresolved D. The V gene lost 6 bases and the J gene lost 0 bases, with 5 bases spanning the gap. This CDR3 is built from 13 residues. CDR1 is MNHEY and CDR2 is SMNVEV in the germline V gene (reference sequence). CDR3 sequence (DNA): TGTGCCAGCAGCTACTCAACTAATGAAAAACTGTTTTTT. The encoded protein is CASSYSTNEKLFF.

The CDR3 region has the DNA TGTGCCAGCAGCAGACCCGGGACTAGCGGTTACGAGCAGTACTTC. Translated, it gives CASSRPGTSGYEQYF. The chain links TRBV7-9 to TRBJ2-7; 11 nucleotides agree with TRBD2. Losses at the gene ends were 5 bases for V and 4 bases for J; bases not matched to a gene: 7. Germline V gene sequence: CDR1 SEHNR, CDR2 FQNEAQ (reference sequence). This CDR3 contains 15 residues.

V and J are TRBV5-5 and TRBJ2-3, with D hard to call. Germline values: CDR1 SGHKS, CDR2 YYEKEE (reference sequence). The CDR3 consists of 14 residues. Trimming stripped 2 bases from V and 4 bases from J, with 11 bases between. For the CDR3, the DNA is TGTGCCAGCAGCTTTCTGGCTGGAGCAGATACGCAGTATTTT. Its translation is CASSFLAGADTQYF.

The chain employs TRBV19 and TRBJ2-3; 9 bases match TRBD1. Germline V gene sequence: CDR1 LNHDA, CDR2 SQIVND (reference sequence). This CDR3 spans 16 amino acids. V shed 5 bases, J shed 5 bases, and the junction held 11 bases outside the gene matches. The CDR3 sequence is CASSPDRGTLGDTQYF. As DNA, the CDR3 is TGTGCCAGTAGTCCAGACAGGGGGACATTGGGAGATACGCAGTATTTT.

This clone occurred once. The CDR3 sequence: CASSSLPHFGQGYGYTF. The CDR3 DNA is TGCGCCAGCAGCTCGTTACCGCACTTTGGACAGGGTTATGGCTACACCTTC. The chain employs TRBV5-1 and TRBJ1-2, with 8 nucleotides matching TRBD1. Per germline, CDR1 SGHRS and CDR2 YFSETQ. The V and J ends lost 3 bases and 5 bases, in that order; junction bases with no gene match: 15. The CDR3 is made up of 17 amino acids.

This chain links TRBV5-1 with TRBJ2-1; D is undetermined. The CDR3 consists of 16 residues. Trimming took 2 bases from V and 0 from J, leaving 12 bases between them. From germline, CDR1 is SGHRS and CDR2 YFSETQ. CDR3 in DNA: TGCGCCAGCAGCTTAGCAGGCCCCGACTCCTACAATGAGCAGTTCTTC. Protein sequence: CASSLAGPDSYNEQFF.

The V call is TRBV5-6, the J call TRBJ2-1; no clear D. The germline gives CDR1 SGHDT, CDR2 YYEEEE. V was cut by 4 bases and J by 4 bases, with 15 bases left in between. The CDR3 consists of 15 residues. The CDR3 nucleotides are TGTGCCAGCAGCCATGCCTCGTGGGCATACAATGAGCAGTTCTTC. Residues: CASSHASWAYNEQFF.

The chain combines TRBV7-9 with TRBJ1-4; no clear D. Germline loops: CDR1 SEHNR, CDR2 FQNEAQ (reference sequence). The CDR3 runs 14 residues. The CDR3 nucleotides read TGTGCTTCAGCAGGAGGCATGGGCTTTGAAAAACTGTTTTTT. This encodes CASAGGMGFEKLFF.

The count of this clone is one. The rearrangement joins TRBV6-5 to TRBJ1-1; D remains unclear. Germline V lookup: CDR1 MNHEY, CDR2 SVGAGI. The CDR3 is 15 residues long. Trimming stripped 6 bases from V and 1 base from J, with 15 bases between. The CDR3 nucleotides are TGTGCCAGCAGCCCCGGGCAGGCGGGGAACACTGAAGCTTTCTTT. Translated: CASSPGQAGNTEAFF.

The chain uses TRBV7-9 and TRBJ1-4, with 8 bases aligning to TRBD1. The germline V gene has CDR1 SEHNR and CDR2 FQNEAQ (reference sequence). V trimming: 5 bases; J trimming: 4 bases; junction bases outside the gene matches: 6. This CDR3 has 15 residues. CDR3 in amino acids: CASSEAGGLNEKLFF. The CDR3 nucleotides read TGTGCCAGCAGCGAAGCAGGGGGCCTTAATGAAAAACTGTTTTTT.

CDR3 sequence reads: CASSRPTGTDYGYTF. The CDR3 DNA follows: TGTGCCAGCAGCCGCCCGACCGGGACAGACTATGGCTACACCTTC. The rearrangement uses TRBV5-4 and TRBJ1-2, with 7 bases matching TRBD1. Losses at the gene ends were 4 bases for V and 3 bases for J; bases not matched to a gene: 9. Germline CDR1 and CDR2: SGHNT and YYREEE (reference sequence). The CDR3 length is 15 residues.